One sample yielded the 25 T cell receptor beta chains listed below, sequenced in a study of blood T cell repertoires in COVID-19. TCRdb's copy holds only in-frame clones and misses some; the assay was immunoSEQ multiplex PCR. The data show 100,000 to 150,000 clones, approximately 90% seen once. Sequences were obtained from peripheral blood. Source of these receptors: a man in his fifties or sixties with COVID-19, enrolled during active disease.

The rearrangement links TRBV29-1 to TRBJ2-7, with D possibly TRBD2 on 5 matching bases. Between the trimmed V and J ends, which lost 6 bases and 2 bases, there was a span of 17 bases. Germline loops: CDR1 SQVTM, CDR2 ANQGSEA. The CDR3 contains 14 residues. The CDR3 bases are TGCAGCGTGGAACGGGATTCAGAGACCTACGAGCAGTACTTC. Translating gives CSVERDSETYEQYF.

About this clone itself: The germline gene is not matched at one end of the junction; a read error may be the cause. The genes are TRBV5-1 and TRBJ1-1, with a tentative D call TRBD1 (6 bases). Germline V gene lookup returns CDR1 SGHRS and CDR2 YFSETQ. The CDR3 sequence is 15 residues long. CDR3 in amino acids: CASSLGGHQNTEAFF. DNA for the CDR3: TGCGCCAGCAGTTTGGGGGGACATCAGAACACTGAAGCTTTCTTT.

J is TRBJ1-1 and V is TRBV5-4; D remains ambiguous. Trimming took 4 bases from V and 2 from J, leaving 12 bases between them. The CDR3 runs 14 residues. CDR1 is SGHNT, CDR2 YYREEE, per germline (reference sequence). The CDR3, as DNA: TGTGCCAGCAGCCCGCCGGCGGTAAACACTGAAGCTTTCTTT. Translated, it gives CASSPPAVNTEAFF.

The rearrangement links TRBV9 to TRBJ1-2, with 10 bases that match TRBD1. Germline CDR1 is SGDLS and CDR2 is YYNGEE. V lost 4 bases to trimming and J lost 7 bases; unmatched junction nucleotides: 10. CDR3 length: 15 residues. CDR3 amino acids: CASSTTGTGAIGYTF. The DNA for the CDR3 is TGTGCCAGCAGCACTACCGGGACAGGGGCTATTGGCTACACCTTC.

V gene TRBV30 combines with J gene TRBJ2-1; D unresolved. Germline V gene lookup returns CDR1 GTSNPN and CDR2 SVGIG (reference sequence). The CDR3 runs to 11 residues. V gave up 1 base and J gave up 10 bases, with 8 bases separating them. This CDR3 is CAWSDQLEQFF. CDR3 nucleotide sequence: TGTGCCTGGAGTGACCAACTAGAGCAGTTCTTC.

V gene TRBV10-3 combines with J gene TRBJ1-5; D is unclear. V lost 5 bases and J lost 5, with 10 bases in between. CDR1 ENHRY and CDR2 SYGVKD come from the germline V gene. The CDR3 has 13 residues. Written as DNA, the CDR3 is TGTGCCATCAGTTACGACGGAGATCAGCCCCAGCATTTT. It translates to CAISYDGDQPQHF.

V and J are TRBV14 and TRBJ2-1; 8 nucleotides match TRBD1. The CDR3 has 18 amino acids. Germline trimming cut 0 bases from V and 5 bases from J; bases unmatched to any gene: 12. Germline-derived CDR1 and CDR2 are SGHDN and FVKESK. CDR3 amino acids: CASSQDPRLGQAHNEQFF. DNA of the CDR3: TGTGCCAGCAGCCAAGACCCACGCCTGGGACAGGCTCACAATGAGCAGTTCTTC.

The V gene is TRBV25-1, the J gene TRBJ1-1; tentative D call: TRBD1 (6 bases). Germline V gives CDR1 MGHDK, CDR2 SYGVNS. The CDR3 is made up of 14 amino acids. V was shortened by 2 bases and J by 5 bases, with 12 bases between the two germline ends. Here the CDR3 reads CASSETTGFTEAFF. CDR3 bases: TGTGCCAGCAGTGAAACGACAGGTTTTACTGAAGCTTTCTTT.

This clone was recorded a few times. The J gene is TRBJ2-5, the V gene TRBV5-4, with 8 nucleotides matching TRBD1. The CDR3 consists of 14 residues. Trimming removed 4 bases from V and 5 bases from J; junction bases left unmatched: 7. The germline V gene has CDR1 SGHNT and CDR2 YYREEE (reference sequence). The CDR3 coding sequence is TGTGCCAGCAGCAAACTACAGGGGGGCGAGACCCAGTACTTC. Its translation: CASSKLQGGETQYF.

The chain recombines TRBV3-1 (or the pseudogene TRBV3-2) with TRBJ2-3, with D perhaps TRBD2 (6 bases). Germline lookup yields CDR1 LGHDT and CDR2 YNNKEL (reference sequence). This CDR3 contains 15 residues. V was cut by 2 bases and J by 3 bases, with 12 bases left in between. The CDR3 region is CASSQRLAITDTQYF. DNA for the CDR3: TGTGCCAGCAGCCAACGGCTAGCGATTACAGATACGCAGTATTTT.

The CDR3, as DNA: TGTGCCAGCAGCTTAGAGGGCGGGAGGACTGCTTTCTTT. It is translated as CASSLEGGRTAFF. The chain combines TRBV7-9 with TRBJ1-1; no definite D call. The V gene lost 1 base and the J gene lost 11 bases, with 14 bases spanning the gap. Germline V lookup: CDR1 SEHNR, CDR2 FQNEAQ (reference sequence). This CDR3 contains 13 residues.

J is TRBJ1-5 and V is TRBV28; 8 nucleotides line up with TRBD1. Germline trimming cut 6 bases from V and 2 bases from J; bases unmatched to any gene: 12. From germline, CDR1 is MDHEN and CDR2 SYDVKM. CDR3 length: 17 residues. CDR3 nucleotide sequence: TGTGCCAGCAGCCCCGGGACAGGTATACAGGGCAATCAGCCCCAGCATTTT. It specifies CASSPGTGIQGNQPQHF.

The CDR3 coding sequence is TGTGCCAGCAGCCAAGAGTATGGCCCCGGGTTGGAGCAGTACTTC. It yields the protein CASSQEYGPGLEQYF. The rearrangement joins TRBV3-1 (or the pseudogene TRBV3-2) to TRBJ2-7; D is uncertain. The CDR3 covers 15 residues. V was trimmed by 0 bases and J by 7 bases, leaving 16 bases between them. CDR1 is LGHDT, CDR2 YNNKEL, per germline (reference sequence).

CDR3: CASEKGYGEKLFF. Here the CDR3 DNA reads TGTGCCAGCGAAAAGGGGTATGGTGAAAAACTGTTTTTT. The chain employs TRBV28 and TRBJ1-4; D might be TRBD1 (5 bases). With 8 bases removed from V and 7 bases from J, the gap between germline ends came to 14 bases. The V gene's germline CDR1 is MDHEN and CDR2 SYDVKM. The CDR3 is 13 amino acids.

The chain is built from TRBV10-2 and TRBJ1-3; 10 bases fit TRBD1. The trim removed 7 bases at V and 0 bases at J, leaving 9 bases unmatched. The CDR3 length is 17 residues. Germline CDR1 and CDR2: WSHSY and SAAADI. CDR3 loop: CASIRDRGESSGNTIYF. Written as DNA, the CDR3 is TGCGCCAGCATCCGGGACAGGGGCGAGAGCTCTGGAAACACCATATATTTT.

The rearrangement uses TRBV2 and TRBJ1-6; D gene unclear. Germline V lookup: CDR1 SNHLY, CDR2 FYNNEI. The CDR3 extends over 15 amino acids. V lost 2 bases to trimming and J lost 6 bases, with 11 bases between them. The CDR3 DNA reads TGTGCCAGCAGTGAACAGGTGGGTGTTAATTCACCCCTCCACTTT. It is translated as CASSEQVGVNSPLHF.

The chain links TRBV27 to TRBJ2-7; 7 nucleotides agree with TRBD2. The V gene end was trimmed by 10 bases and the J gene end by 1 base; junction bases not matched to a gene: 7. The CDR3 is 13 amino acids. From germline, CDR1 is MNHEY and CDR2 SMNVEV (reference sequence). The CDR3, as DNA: TGTGCCACCAGATGGGGGGGATCCTACGAGCAGTACTTC. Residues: CATRWGGSYEQYF.

In DNA, the CDR3 is TGTGCCAGCTCAGCAAAAATTCTCCGGGACACTCGCTATGGCTACACCTTC. This sequence encodes CASSAKILRDTRYGYTF. The chain carries TRBV18 and TRBJ1-2; perhaps TRBD1 as D (6 bases). CDR3 size: 17 residues. From germline, CDR1 is KGHSH and CDR2 LQKENI. The V end was cut by 5 bases, the J end by 4 bases, with 23 bases between.

In nucleotides, the CDR3 is TGTGCCATCAGTAGGACAGGGGGGAACTCTGAGCAGTACTTC. Amino acids: CAISRTGGNSEQYF. V usage is TRBV10-3 and J usage is TRBJ2-7; 10 bases match TRBD1. This CDR3 is built from 14 residues. Germline CDR1 reads ENHRY; CDR2 reads SYGVKD. V shed 5 bases, J shed 7 bases, and the junction held 8 bases outside the gene matches.

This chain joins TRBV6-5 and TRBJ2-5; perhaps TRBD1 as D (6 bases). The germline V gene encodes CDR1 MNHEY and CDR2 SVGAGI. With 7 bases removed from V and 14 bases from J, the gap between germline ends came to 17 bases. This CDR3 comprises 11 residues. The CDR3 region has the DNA TGTGCCAGCAACCTCGGACAGTCTGCTTACTTC. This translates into CASNLGQSAYF.

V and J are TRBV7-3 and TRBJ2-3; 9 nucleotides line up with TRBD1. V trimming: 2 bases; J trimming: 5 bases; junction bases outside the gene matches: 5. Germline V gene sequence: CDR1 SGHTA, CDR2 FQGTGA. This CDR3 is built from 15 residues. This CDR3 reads CASSLSQGARDTQYF. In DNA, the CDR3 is TGTGCCAGCAGCTTATCACAGGGGGCGAGAGATACGCAGTATTTT.

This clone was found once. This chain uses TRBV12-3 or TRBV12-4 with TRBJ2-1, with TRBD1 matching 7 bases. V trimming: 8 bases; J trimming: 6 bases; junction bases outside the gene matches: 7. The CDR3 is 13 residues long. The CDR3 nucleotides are TGTGCCAGCCTCAGGGGGTCGAGCAATGAGCAGTTCTTC. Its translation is CASLRGSSNEQFF.

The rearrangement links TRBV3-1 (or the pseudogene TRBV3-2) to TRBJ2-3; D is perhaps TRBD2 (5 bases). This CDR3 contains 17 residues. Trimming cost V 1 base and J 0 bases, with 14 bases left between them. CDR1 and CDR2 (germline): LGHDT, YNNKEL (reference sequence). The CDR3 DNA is TGTGCCAGCAGCCAAGGCCTTAGCGCGTGGAGCACAGATACGCAGTATTTT. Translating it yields CASSQGLSAWSTDTQYF.

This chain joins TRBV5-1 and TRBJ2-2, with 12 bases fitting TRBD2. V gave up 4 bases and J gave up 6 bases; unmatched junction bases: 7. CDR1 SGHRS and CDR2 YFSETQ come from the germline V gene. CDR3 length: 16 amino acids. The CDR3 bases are TGCGCCAGCAGCCAGACTAGCGGGGGACCGGCCGGGGAGCTGTTTTTT. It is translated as CASSQTSGGPAGELFF.

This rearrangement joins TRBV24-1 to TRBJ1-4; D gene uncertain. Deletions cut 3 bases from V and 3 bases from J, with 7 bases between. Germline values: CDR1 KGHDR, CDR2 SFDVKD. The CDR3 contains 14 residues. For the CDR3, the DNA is TGTGCCACCAGTGATGCAGTGGCTAATGAAAAACTGTTTTTT. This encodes CATSDAVANEKLFF.